The T cell receptor (beta chain) under discussion was sequenced for a study of response to subunit inactivated influenza vaccine. Trimming left V 3 bases short and J 8 bases short, with 13 bases between. CDR1 is SGHVS, CDR2 FQNEAQ, per germline. This CDR3 comprises 13 residues. TCRdb ran MiXCR on the RT-PCR reads and lists one entry per CDR3 protein. The sample consists of hundreds of thousands of distinct CDR3 sequences, more than 15% of them appearing once. To note about this clonotype: Its antigen is still unknown.

Study-level results: Authors suggested each seasonal flu vaccination may recruit only limited numbers of new T cells.

The sample consisted of PBMCs from blood, taken 11 to 12 days after vaccination. The rearrangement links TRBV7-8 to TRBJ1-2; D gene ambiguous. This sequence originates from a man over 45 who received an inactivated influenza vaccine. CDR3 sequence: CASSLLRWAGYTF. The CDR3 DNA sequence: TGTGCCAGCAGCTTGTTGCGGTGGGCCGGCTACACCTTC.